One and the same sample provided the 3 T cell receptor beta chains below, sequenced in a study of identical twins (dated by TCRdb to 2016 to 2018). The library was built by means of 5' RACE. Reads for this sample came from an Illumina HiSeq 2000. The public reads were reprocessed in TCRdb via fastp at Q25 and MiXCR, keeping in-frame beta chains. Rows merge per CDR3 protein into single entries with the most common DNA and genes. This sample gives 450,000 or so distinct CDR3 sequences in total; about 14% of them show up just once. Together, the top ten hold around 0.48% of the sample. In addition, the sample was reused for a study of yellow fever vaccine responses in identical twins.

Sequencing was done on a sample of CD4+ T cells sorted from blood. The source of these receptors is a woman aged 18-29 years in good health.

V is TRBV5-6 and J is TRBJ2-3, with 9 bases identical to TRBD2. CDR1 and CDR2 from the germline V gene are SGHDT and YYEEEE. The length of the CDR3 is 17 residues. After removal of 4 bases from V and 3 bases from J, the junction contained 12 bases not matched to a gene. DNA for the CDR3: TGTGCCAGCAGCCCCGGGATGGCGGGGGGGCCGACAGATACGCAGTATTTT. It encodes CASSPGMAGGPTDTQYF.

This clonotype was detected only a few times. The J gene is TRBJ2-2, the V gene TRBV5-1, with 13 nucleotides matching TRBD2. The CDR3 is 16 amino acids. Trimming took 1 base from V and 5 from J; bases not matched to a gene: 2. Per germline, CDR1 SGHRS and CDR2 YFSETQ. The CDR3 sequence: CASSLKGLAGTGELFF. In nucleotides, the CDR3 is TGCGCCAGCAGCTTGAAGGGACTAGCGGGGACCGGGGAGCTGTTTTTT.

V gene TRBV27 combines with J gene TRBJ1-5; 8 positions agree with TRBD1. The CDR3 runs to 16 residues. V trimming: 4 bases; J trimming: 4 bases; junction bases outside the gene matches: 9. Germline CDR1 is MNHEY and CDR2 is SMNVEV (reference sequence). The CDR3 is CASSSGTGFANQPQHF. Here the CDR3 DNA reads TGTGCCAGCAGTTCTGGGACAGGCTTTGCAAATCAGCCCCAGCATTTT.